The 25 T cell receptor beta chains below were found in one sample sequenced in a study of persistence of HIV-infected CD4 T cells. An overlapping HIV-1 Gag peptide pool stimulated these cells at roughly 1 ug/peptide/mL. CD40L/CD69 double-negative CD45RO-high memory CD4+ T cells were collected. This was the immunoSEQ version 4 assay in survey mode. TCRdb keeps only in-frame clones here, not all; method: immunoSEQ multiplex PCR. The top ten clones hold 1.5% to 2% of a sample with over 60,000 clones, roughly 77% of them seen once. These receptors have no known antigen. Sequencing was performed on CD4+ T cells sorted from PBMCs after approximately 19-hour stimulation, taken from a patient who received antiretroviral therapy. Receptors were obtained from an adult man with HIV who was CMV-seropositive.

This chain's CDR3 is CASSLSGGGTEAFF. The CDR3 DNA is TGCGCCAGCAGCTTGTCCGGGGGCGGGACTGAAGCTTTCTTT. The V call is TRBV5-1, the J call TRBJ1-1; D perhaps matches TRBD1 (6 bases). CDR1 and CDR2 (germline): SGHRS, YFSETQ. The CDR3 totals 14 residues. V was trimmed by 1 base and J by 5 bases, leaving 12 bases between them.

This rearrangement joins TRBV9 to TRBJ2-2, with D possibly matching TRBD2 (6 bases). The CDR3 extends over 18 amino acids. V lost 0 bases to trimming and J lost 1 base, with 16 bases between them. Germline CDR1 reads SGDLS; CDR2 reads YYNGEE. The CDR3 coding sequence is TGTGCCAGCAGCGTAGGGGGACTCCCCGGACAGAACACCGGGGAGCTGTTTTTT. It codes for CASSVGGLPGQNTGELFF.

The CDR3: CASSLGLLGGEKLFF. In nucleotides, the CDR3 is TGTGCCAGCAGTTTAGGGCTTCTTGGGGGGGAAAAACTGTTTTTT. The V and J genes are TRBV28 and TRBJ1-4, with D maybe TRBD1 (5 bases). This CDR3 region has 15 residues. V lost 2 bases and J lost 8, with 15 bases in between. The germline gives CDR1 MDHEN, CDR2 SYDVKM.

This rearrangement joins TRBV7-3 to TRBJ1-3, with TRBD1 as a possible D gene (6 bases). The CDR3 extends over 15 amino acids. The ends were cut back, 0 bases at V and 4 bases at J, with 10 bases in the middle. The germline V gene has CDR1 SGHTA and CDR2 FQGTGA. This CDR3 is CASSLTTGHGNTIYF. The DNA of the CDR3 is TGTGCCAGCAGCTTAACGACAGGTCACGGAAACACCATATATTTT.

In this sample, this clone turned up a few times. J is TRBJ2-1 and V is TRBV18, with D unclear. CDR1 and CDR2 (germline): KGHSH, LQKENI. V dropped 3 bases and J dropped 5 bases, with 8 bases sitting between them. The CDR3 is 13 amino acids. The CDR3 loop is CASSPLRHNEQFF. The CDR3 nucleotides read TGTGCCAGCTCACCGCTTCGGCACAATGAGCAGTTCTTC.

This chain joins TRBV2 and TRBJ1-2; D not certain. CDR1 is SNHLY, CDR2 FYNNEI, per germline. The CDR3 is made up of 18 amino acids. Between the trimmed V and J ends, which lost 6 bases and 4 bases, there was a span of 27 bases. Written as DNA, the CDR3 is TGTGCCAGCAGCGGCACTTCGGGGAGAACGGACCGTGTCTATGGCTACACCTTC. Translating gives CASSGTSGRTDRVYGYTF.

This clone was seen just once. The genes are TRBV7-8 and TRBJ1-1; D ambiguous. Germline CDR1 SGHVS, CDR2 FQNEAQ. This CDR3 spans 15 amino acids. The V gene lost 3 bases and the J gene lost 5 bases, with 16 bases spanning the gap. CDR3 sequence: CASSFRTQRETEAFF. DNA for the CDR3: TGTGCCAGCAGCTTCAGGACGCAGCGGGAGACTGAAGCTTTCTTT.

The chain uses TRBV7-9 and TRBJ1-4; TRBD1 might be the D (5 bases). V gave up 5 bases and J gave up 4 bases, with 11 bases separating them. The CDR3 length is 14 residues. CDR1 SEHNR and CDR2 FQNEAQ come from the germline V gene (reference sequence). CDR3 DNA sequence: TGTGCCAGCAGCGCGACAGAGATTAATGAAAAACTGTTTTTT. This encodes CASSATEINEKLFF.

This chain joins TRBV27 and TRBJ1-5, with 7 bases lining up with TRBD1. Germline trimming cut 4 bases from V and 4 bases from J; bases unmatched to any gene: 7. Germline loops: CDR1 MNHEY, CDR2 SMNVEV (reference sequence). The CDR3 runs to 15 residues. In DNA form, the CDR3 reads TGTGCCAGCAGTTCCTCAGGGGGGCCGAATCAGCCCCAGCATTTT. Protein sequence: CASSSSGGPNQPQHF.

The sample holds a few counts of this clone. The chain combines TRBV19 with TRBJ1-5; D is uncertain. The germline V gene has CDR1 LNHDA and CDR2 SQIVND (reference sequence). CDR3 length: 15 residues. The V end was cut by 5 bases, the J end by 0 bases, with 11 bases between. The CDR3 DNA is TGTGCCAGTAGTTGGCAGGCGGTTAGCAATCAGCCCCAGCATTTT. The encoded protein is CASSWQAVSNQPQHF.

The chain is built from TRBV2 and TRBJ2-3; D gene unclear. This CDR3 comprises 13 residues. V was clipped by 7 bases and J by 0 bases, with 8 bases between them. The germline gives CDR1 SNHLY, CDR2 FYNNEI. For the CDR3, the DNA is TGTGCCAGCAAGGCCGAGAGCACAGATACGCAGTATTTT. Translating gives CASKAESTDTQYF.

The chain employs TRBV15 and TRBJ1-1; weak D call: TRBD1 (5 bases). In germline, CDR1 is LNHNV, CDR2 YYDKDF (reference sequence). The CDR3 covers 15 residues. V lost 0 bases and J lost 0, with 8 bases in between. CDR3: CATSRDGTVNTEAFF. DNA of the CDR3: TGTGCCACCAGCAGAGATGGGACGGTGAACACTGAAGCTTTCTTT.

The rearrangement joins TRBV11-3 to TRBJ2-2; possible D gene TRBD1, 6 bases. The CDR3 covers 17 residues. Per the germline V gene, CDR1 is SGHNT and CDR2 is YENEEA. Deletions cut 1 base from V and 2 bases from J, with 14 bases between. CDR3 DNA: TGTGCCAGCAGCTTAGGCTTGACAGGTTCAAACACCGGGGAGCTGTTTTTT. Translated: CASSLGLTGSNTGELFF.

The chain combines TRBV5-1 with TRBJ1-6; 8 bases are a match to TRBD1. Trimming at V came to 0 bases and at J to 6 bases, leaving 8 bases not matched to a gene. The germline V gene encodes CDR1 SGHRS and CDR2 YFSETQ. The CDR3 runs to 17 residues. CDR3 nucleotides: TGCGCCAGCAGCTTGGCCGGGGCAGGGGGCATTAATTCACCCCTCCACTTT. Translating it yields CASSLAGAGGINSPLHF.

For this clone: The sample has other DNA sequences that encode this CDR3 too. CDR3 in DNA: TGCGCCAGCAGCTTTTGGACAGGGGAAAATTCACCCCTCCACTTT. Translation gives CASSFWTGENSPLHF. The chain has TRBV5-1 and TRBJ1-6; TRBD1 matches at 9 bases. V lost 2 bases to trimming and J lost 7 bases; unmatched junction nucleotides: 4. CDR3 length: 15 amino acids. The V gene's germline CDR1 is SGHRS and CDR2 YFSETQ.

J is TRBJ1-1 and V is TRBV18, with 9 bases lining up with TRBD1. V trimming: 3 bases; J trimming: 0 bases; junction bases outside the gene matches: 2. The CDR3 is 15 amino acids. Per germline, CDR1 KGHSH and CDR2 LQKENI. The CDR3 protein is CASSPGQGMNTEAFF. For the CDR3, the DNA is TGTGCCAGCTCACCTGGACAGGGGATGAACACTGAAGCTTTCTTT.

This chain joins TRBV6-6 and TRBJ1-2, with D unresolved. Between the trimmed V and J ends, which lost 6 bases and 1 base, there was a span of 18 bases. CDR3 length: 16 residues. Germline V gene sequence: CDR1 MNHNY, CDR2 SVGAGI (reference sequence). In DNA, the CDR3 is TGTGCCAGCAGAAACAAGGTCGTGACATTTAACTATGGCTACACCTTC. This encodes CASRNKVVTFNYGYTF.

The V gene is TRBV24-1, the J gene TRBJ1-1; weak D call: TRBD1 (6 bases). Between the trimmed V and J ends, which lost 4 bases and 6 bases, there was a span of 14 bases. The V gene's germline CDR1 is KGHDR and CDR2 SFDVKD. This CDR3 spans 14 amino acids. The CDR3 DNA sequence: TGTGCCACCAGTGACCCGGGACAAGACTCTGAAGCTTTCTTT. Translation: CATSDPGQDSEAFF.

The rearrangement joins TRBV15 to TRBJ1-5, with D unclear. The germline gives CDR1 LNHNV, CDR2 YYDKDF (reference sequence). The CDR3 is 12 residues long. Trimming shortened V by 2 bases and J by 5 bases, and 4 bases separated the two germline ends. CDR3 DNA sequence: TGTGCCACCAGCAGACAGGATCAGCCCCAGCATTTT. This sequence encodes CATSRQDQPQHF.

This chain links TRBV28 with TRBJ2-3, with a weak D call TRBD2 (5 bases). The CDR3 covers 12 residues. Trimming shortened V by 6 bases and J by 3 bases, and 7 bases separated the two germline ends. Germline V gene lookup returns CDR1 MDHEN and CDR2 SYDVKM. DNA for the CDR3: TGTGCCAGCAGCCAGCGGACAGATACGCAGTATTTT. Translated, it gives CASSQRTDTQYF.

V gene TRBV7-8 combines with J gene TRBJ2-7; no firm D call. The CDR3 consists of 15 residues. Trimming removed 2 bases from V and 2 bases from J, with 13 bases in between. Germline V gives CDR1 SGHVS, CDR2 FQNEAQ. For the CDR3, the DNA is TGTGCCAGCAGCTTAAGAGGCCACGCAACCTACGAGCAGTACTTC. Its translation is CASSLRGHATYEQYF.

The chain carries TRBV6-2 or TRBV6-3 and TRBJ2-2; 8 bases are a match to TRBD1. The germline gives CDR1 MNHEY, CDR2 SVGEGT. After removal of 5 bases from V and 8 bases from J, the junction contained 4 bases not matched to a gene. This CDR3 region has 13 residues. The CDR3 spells CASSQNRGGELFF. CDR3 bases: TGTGCCAGCAGTCAAAACAGGGGGGGGGAGCTGTTTTTT.

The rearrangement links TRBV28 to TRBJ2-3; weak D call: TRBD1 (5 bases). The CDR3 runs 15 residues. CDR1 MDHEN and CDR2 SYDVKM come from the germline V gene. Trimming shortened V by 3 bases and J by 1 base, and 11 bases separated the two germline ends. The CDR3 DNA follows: TGTGCCAGCAGTTTGGGGCTAGTCGGCACAGATACGCAGTATTTT. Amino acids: CASSLGLVGTDTQYF.

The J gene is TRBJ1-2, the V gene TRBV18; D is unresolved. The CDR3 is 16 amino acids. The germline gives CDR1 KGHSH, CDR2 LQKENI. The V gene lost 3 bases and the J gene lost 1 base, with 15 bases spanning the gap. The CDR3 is CASSPAGTTINYGYTF. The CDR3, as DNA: TGTGCCAGCTCACCCGCCGGTACAACGATTAACTATGGCTACACCTTC.

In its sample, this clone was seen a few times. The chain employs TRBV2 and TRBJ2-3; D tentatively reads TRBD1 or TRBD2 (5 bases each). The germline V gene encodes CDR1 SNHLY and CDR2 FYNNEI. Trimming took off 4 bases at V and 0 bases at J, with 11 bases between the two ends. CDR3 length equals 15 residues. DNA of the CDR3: TGTGCCAGCAGTGCGGGACCGACTAGCACAGATACGCAGTATTTT. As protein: CASSAGPTSTDTQYF.